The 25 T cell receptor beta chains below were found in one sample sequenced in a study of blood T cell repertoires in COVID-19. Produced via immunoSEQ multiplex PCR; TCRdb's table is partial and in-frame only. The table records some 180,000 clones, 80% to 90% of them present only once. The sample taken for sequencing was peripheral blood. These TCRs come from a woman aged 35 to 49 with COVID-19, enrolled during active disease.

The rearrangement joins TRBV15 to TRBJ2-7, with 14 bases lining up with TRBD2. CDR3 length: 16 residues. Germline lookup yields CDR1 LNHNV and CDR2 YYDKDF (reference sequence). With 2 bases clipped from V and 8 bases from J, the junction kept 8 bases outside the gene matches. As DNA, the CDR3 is TGTGCCACCAGCAGACGTGGAGGGACTAGCGGGAGTAAGCAGTACTTC. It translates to CATSRRGGTSGSKQYF.

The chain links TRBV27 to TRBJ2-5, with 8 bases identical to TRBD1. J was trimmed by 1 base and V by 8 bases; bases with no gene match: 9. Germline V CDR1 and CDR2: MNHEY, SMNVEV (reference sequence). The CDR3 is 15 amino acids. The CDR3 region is CASGPWTGTQETQYF. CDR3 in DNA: TGTGCCAGCGGGCCCTGGACAGGGACCCAAGAGACCCAGTACTTC.

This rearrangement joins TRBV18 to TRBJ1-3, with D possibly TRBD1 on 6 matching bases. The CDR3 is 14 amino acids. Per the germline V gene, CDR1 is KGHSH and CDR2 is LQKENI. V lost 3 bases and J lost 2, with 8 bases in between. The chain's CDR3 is CASSPPGAGNTIYF. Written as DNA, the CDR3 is TGTGCCAGCTCACCCCCAGGGGCTGGAAACACCATATATTTT.

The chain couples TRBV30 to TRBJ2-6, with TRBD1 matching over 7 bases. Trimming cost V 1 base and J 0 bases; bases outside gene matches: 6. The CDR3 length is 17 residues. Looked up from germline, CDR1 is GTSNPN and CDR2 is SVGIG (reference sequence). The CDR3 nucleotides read TGTGCCTGGAGTGCCGGGACAGTTTCCTCTGGGGCCAACGTCCTGACTTTC. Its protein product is CAWSAGTVSSGANVLTF.

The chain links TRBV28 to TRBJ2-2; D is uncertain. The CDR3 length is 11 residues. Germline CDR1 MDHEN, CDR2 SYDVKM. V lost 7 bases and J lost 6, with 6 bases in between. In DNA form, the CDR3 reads TGTGCCAGCACCATAGCCGGGGAGCTGTTTTTT. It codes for CASTIAGELFF.

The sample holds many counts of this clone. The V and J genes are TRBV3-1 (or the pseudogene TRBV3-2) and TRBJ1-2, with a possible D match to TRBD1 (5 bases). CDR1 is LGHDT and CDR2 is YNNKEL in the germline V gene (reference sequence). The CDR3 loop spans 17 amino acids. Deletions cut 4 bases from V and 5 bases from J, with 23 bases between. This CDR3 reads CASSPTNPGIPGYGYTF. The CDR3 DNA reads TGTGCCAGCAGCCCAACCAACCCAGGGATACCCGGTTATGGCTACACCTTC.

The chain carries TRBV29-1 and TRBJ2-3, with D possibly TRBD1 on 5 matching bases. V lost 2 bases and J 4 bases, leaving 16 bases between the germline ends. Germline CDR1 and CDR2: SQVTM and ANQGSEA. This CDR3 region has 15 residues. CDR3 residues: CSVEILSGRSDTQYF. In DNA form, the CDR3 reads TGCAGCGTTGAAATACTGTCAGGGCGGTCAGATACGCAGTATTTT.

The CDR3 spells CSVAVGGKDTEAFF. The CDR3 nucleotides are TGCAGCGTTGCGGTGGGAGGGAAGGACACTGAAGCTTTCTTT. The chain couples TRBV29-1 to TRBJ1-1; D call uncertain. Between the trimmed V and J ends, which lost 4 bases and 3 bases, there was a span of 15 bases. Germline values: CDR1 SQVTM, CDR2 ANQGSEA. CDR3 length: 14 amino acids.

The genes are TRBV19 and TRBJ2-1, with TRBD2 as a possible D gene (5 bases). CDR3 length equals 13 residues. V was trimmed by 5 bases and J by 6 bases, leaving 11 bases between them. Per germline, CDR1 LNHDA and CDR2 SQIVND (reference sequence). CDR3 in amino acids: CASSFGIGNEQFF. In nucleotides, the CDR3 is TGTGCCAGTAGTTTCGGGATTGGCAATGAGCAGTTCTTC. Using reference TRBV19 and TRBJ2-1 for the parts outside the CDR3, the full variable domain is DGGITQSPKYLFRKEGQNVTLSCEQNLNHDAMYWYRQDPGQGLRLIYYSQIVNDFQKGDIAEGYSVSREKKESFPLTVTSAQKNPTAFYLCASSFGIGNEQFFGPGTRLTVL.

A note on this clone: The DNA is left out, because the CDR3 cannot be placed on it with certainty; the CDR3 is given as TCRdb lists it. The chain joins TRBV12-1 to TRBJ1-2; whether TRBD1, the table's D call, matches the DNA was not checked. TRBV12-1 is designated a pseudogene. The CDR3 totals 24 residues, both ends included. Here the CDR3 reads CASSFGRGAGWTGKRGYGSYGYTF.

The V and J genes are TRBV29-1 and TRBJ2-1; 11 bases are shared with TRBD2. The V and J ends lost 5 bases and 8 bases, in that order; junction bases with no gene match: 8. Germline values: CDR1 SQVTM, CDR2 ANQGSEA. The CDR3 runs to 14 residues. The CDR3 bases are TGCAGCGTTCCCCGGACTAGCGGGTTGGATGAGCAGTTCTTC. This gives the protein CSVPRTSGLDEQFF.

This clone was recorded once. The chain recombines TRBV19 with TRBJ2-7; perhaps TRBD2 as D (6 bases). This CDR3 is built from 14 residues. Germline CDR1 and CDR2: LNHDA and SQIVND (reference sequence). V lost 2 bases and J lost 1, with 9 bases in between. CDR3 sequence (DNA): TGTGCCAGTAGTATATCGCGGGATTCCTACGAGCAGTACTTC. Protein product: CASSISRDSYEQYF.

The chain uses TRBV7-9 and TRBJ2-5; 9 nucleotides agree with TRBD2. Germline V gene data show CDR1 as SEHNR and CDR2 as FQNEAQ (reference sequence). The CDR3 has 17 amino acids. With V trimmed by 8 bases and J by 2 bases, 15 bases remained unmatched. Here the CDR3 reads CASASSGVAGGQETQYF. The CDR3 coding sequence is TGTGCCAGCGCGTCTAGCGGGGTCGCCGGGGGGCAAGAGACCCAGTACTTC.

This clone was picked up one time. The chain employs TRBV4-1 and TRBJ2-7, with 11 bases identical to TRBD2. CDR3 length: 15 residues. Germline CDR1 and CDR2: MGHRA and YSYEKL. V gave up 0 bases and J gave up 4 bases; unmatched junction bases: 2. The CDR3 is CASSQETSGTYEQYF. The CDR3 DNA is TGCGCCAGCAGCCAAGAGACTAGCGGGACTTACGAGCAGTACTTC.

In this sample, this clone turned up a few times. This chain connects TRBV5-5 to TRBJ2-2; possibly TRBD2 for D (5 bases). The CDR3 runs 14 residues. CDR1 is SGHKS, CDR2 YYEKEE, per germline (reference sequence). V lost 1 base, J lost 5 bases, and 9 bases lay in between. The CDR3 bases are TGTGCCAGCAGCTTGTCCCTAGCAACCGGGGAGCTGTTTTTT. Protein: CASSLSLATGELFF.

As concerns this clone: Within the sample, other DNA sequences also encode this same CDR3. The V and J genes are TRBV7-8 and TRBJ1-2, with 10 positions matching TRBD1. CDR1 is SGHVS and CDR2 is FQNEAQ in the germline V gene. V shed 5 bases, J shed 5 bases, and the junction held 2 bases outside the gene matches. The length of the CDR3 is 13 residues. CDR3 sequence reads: CASSPGQGYGYTF. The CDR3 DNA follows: TGTGCCAGCAGCCCGGGACAGGGGTATGGCTACACCTTC. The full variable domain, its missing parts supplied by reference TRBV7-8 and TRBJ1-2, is GAGVSQSPRYKVAKRGQDVALRCDPISGHVSLFWYQQALGQGPEFLTYFQNEAQLDKSGLPSDRFFAERPEGSVSTLKIQRTQQEDSAVYLCASSPGQGYGYTFGSGTRLTVV.

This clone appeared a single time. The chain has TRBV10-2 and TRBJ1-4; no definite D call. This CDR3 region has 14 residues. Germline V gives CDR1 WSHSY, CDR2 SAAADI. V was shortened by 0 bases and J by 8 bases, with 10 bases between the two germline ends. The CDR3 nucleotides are TGCGCCAGCAGTGAGTCGCCGACAAGAGAAAAACTGTTTTTT. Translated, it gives CASSESPTREKLFF.

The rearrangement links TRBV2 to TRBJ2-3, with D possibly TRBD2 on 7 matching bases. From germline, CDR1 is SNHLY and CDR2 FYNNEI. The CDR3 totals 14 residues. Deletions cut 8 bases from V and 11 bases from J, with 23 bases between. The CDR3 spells CASLQRHGGAMQYF. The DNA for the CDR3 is TGTGCCAGCTTGCAGCGCCATGGGGGGGCAATGCAGTATTTT.

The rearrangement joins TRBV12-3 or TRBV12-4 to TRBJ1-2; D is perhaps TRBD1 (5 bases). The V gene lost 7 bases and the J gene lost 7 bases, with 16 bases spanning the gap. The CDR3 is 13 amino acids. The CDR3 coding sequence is TGTGCCAGCATCTCGGCAGGGAAGGGTGGCTACACCTTC. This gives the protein CASISAGKGGYTF.

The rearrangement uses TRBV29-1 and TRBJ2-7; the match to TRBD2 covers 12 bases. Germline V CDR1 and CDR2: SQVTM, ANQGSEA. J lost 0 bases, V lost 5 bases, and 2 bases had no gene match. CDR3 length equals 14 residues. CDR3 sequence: CSVTTSGSSYEQYF. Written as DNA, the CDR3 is TGCAGCGTTACGACTAGCGGGAGCTCCTACGAGCAGTACTTC.

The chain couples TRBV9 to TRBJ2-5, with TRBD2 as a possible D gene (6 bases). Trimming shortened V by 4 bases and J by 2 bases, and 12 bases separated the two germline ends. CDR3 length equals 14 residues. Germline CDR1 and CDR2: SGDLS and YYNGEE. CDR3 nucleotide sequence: TGTGCCAGCAGCCGCGGGACGGCGCAAGAGACCCAGTACTTC. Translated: CASSRGTAQETQYF.

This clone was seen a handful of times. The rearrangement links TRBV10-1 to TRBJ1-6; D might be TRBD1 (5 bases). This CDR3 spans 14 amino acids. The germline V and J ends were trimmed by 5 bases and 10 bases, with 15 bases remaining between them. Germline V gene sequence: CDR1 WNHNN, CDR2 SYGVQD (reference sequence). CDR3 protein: CASSTGRVGSPLHF. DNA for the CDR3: TGCGCCAGCAGTACCGGCAGGGTGGGATCACCCCTCCACTTT.

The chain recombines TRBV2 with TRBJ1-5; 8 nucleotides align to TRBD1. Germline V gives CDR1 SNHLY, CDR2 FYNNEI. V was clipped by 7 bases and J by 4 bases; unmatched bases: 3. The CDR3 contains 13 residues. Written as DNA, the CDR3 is TGTGCCAGCAACCGGGACAGGAATCAGCCCCAGCATTTT. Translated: CASNRDRNQPQHF.

The CDR3: CASTERTRQFF. For the CDR3, the DNA is TGTGCCAGTACCGAGAGGACTAGGCAGTTCTTC. V and J are TRBV19 and TRBJ2-1; 7 bases fit TRBD2. The CDR3 consists of 11 residues. With 7 bases clipped from V and 12 bases from J, the junction kept 6 bases outside the gene matches. Germline V gene sequence: CDR1 LNHDA, CDR2 SQIVND (reference sequence).

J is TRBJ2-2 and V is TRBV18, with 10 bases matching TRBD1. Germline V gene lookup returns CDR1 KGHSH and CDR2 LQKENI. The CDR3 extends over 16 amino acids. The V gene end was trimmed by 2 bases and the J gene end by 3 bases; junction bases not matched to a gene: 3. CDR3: CASSPMTGGDTGELFF. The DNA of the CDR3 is TGTGCCAGCTCACCAATGACAGGGGGCGACACCGGGGAGCTGTTTTTT.